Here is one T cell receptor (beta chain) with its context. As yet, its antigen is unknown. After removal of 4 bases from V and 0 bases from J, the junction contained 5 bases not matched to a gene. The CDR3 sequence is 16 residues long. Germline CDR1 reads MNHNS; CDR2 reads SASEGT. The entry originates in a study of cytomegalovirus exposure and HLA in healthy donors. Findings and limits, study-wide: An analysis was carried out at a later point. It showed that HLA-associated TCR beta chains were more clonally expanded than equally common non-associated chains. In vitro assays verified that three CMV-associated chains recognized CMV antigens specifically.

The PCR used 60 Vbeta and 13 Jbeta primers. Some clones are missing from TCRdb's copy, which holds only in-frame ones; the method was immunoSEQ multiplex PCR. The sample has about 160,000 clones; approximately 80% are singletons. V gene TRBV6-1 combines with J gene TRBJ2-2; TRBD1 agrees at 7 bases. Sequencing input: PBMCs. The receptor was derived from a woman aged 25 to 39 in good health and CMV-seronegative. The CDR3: CASSARDSSNTGELFF. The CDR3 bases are TGTGCCAGCAGTGCCCGGGACAGCTCGAACACCGGGGAGCTGTTTTTT.